Below, 22 T cell receptor beta chains from the same sample are listed, as sequenced in a study of synovial regulatory T cells in juvenile arthritis. Synovial fluid was collected with matched peripheral blood from each patient with active arthritis. Clones were read by immunoSEQ multiplex PCR, and TCRdb kept only the in-frame ones, dropping some. The sample spans fewer than 2,000 clones; the ten largest clones claim about 10%. Sequences were obtained from Treg cells from the synovium. All receptors derive from a donor aged 2-35 years with juvenile idiopathic arthritis.

This clone is classed as medium-sized by frequency. This chain joins TRBV6-1 and TRBJ2-6; TCRdb outputs TRBD2, but without DNA this stays unchecked. Germline V gene data show CDR1 as MNHNS and CDR2 as SASEGT. The length of the CDR3 is 14 residues. The record lacks a DNA sequence. The CDR3 loop reads CASSDFSGANVLTF.

According to its frequency, this clone is medium-sized. The rearrangement uses TRBV2 and TRBJ2-7; absent DNA, TCRdb's TRBD2 call cannot be checked. Per the germline V gene, CDR1 is SNHLY and CDR2 is FYNNEI. The CDR3 runs 14 residues. The entry carries no DNA sequence. CDR3 amino acids: CASSDGRLAYEQYF.

This clone shows up as medium-sized (0.01 to 0.1%) by frequency. This chain uses TRBV28 with TRBJ2-7; the D gene TCRdb calls, TRBD2, cannot be checked with no DNA. The CDR3 consists of 15 residues. DNA is not recorded here. Per the germline V gene, CDR1 is MDHEN and CDR2 is SYDVKM. The CDR3 region is CASSPATSGSYEQYF.

Frequency places this clone as medium-sized. The gene calls are TRBV5-1 and TRBJ2-2; without DNA, the TCRdb call of TRBD2 cannot be checked. Germline V gene data show CDR1 as SGHRS and CDR2 as YFSETQ. CDR3 length: 16 residues. The DNA sequence is not available. CDR3 in amino acids: CASSLRSGVNTGELFF.

This clone is medium-sized by frequency. The rearrangement links TRBV11-2 to TRBJ1-5; there is no DNA to check the TCRdb D call of TRBD1. The germline gives CDR1 SGHAT, CDR2 FQNNGV. The length of the CDR3 is 13 residues. No DNA has been recorded. The CDR3 sequence: CASSSWANQPQHF.

Its frequency marks this clone as medium-sized. The chain carries TRBV5-1 and TRBJ2-3; TCRdb proposes TRBD2, but this gene call is untestable without DNA. Germline-derived CDR1 and CDR2 are SGHRS and YFSETQ. This CDR3 has 16 residues. No coding sequence is recorded. The CDR3 reads CASSLAPSGLTDTQYF.

This clone is labeled medium-sized based on frequency. This chain links TRBV9 with TRBJ2-1; without DNA, the TCRdb call of TRBD2 cannot be checked. This CDR3 has 16 amino acids. No DNA sequence was recorded. CDR1 and CDR2 from the germline V gene are SGDLS and YYNGEE. The CDR3: CASSGSGRAFNNEQFF.

According to its frequency, this clone is large. The chain recombines TRBV18 with TRBJ1-4. The length of the CDR3 is 13 residues. No DNA appears here. The germline CDR1 and CDR2 sequences are KGHSH and LQKENI. The CDR3 reads CASSLGKGEKLFF.

J is TRBJ1-6 and V is TRBV30. The CDR3 covers 14 residues. No DNA sequence is on record. The germline gives CDR1 GTSNPN, CDR2 SVGIG (reference sequence). CDR3 protein: CAWSPLNGISPLHF.

Measured by frequency, this clone is medium-sized. The chain combines TRBV5-4 with TRBJ1-2; without DNA, the TCRdb call of TRBD1 cannot be checked. The CDR3 is made up of 13 amino acids. Only the protein is available. Germline assignment: CDR1 SGHNT and CDR2 YYREEE (reference sequence). CDR3 in amino acids: CASSLQGAEGYTF.

This CDR3 is CASREGGRGIGSPLHF. The rearrangement joins TRBV27 to TRBJ1-6; the D gene TCRdb calls, TRBD1, cannot be checked with no DNA. The CDR3 is 16 residues long. Only the protein sequence is given. Germline CDR1 MNHEY, CDR2 SMNVEV (reference sequence).

By frequency, this clone is medium-sized. This rearrangement joins TRBV4-1 to TRBJ2-3. Per the germline V gene, CDR1 is MGHRA and CDR2 is YSYEKL. This CDR3 comprises 16 residues. No DNA sequence is on record. The CDR3 loop is CASSQGKVARADTQYF.

According to its frequency, this clone is medium-sized. The chain recombines TRBV6-5 with TRBJ2-7. This CDR3 region has 13 residues. The coding DNA is unavailable. Germline V gene data show CDR1 as MNHEY and CDR2 as SVGAGI. The CDR3 here is CASSYFPGHEQYF.

This rearrangement joins TRBV15 to TRBJ2-1; with no DNA, the TCRdb D assignment of TRBD2 cannot be verified. The CDR3 has 16 residues. The DNA is unrecorded. CDR1 and CDR2 from the germline V gene are LNHNV and YYDKDF (reference sequence). CDR3 residues: CATSPRLAGAYNEQFF.

This clone is labeled medium-sized based on frequency. The CDR3 here is CASSLGHLAKNIQYF. This chain links TRBV28 with TRBJ2-4; the TCRdb call, TRBD1, lacks DNA for checking. The CDR3 runs 15 residues. No DNA is given. CDR1 is MDHEN and CDR2 is SYDVKM in the germline V gene.

V usage is TRBV30 and J usage is TRBJ1-6. Germline V gene data show CDR1 as GTSNPN and CDR2 as SVGIG (reference sequence). The length of the CDR3 is 17 residues. No nucleotide data were recorded. Here the CDR3 reads CAWSSLNGVGSNSPLHF.

Frequency places this clone as medium-sized. This rearrangement joins TRBV11-1 to TRBJ1-5. The CDR3 loop spans 13 amino acids. No DNA is recorded. In germline, CDR1 is SGHAT, CDR2 FQDESV (reference sequence). CDR3 region: CASSADWDQPQHF.

The chain recombines TRBV27 with TRBJ1-5. Germline V CDR1 and CDR2: MNHEY, SMNVEV (reference sequence). The CDR3 is made up of 13 amino acids. No DNA sequence was recorded. The CDR3 sequence: CATMRGPNQPQHF.

This clone is medium-sized by frequency. The V call is TRBV27, the J call TRBJ2-1; the TCRdb D gene call, TRBD2, has no DNA to confirm it. This CDR3 is built from 11 residues. No nucleotide data were recorded. Germline-derived CDR1 and CDR2 are MNHEY and SMNVEV (reference sequence). CDR3: CASSFVYEQFF.

Considering frequency, this clone is medium-sized. V and J are TRBV5-1 and TRBJ2-5; TCRdb picks TRBD2, but there is no DNA to check that call. From germline, CDR1 is SGHRS and CDR2 YFSETQ. The CDR3 spans 12 residues. DNA was not recorded. This chain's CDR3 is CASRPGQETQYF.

The V call is TRBV7-9, the J call TRBJ1-6. CDR3 length: 16 amino acids. DNA for this receptor is not on file. CDR1 and CDR2 from the germline V gene are SEHNR and FQNEAQ (reference sequence). CDR3 loop: CASSLALDGWPKPLHF.

Its frequency marks this clone as medium-sized. The J gene is TRBJ1-2, the V gene TRBV6-1. Germline V gene data show CDR1 as MNHNS and CDR2 as SASEGT. The CDR3 is 15 residues long. The protein alone is recorded here. The chain's CDR3 is CASSTLGFGDYGYTF.